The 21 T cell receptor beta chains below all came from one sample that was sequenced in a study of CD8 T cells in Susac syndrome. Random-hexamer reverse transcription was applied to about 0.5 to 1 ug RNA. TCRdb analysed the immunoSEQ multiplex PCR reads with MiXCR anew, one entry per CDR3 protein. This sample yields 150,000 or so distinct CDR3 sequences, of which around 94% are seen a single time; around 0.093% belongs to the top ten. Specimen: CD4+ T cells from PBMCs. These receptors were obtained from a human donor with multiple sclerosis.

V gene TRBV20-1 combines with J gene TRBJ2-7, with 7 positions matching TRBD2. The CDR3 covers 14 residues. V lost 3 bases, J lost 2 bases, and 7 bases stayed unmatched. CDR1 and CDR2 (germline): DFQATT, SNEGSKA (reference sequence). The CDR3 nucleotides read TGCAGTGCTAGCCGGGTAAGCGGGACCTACGAGCAGTACTTC. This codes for CSASRVSGTYEQYF.

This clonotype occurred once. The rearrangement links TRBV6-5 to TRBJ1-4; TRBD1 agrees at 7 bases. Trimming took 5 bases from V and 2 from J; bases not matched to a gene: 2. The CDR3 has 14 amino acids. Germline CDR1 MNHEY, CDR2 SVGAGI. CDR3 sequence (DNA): TGTGCCAGCAGTATCAGGGGGACTAATGAAAAACTGTTTTTT. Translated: CASSIRGTNEKLFF.

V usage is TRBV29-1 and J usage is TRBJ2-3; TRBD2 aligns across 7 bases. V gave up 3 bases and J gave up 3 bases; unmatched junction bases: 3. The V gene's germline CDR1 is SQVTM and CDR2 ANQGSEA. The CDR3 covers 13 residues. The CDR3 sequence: CSVEGGPTDTQYF. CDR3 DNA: TGCAGCGTTGAGGGAGGGCCAACAGATACGCAGTATTTT.

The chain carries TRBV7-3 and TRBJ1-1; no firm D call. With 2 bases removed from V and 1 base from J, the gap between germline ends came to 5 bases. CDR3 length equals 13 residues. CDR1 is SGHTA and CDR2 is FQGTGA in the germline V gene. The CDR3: CASSLYTNTEAFF. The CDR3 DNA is TGTGCCAGCAGCTTATACACGAACACTGAAGCTTTCTTT.

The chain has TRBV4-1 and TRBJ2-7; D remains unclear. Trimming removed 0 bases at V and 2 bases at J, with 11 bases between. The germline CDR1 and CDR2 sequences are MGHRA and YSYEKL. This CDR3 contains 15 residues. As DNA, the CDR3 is TGCGCCAGCAGCCAAGAGCGAACCAATGCCTACGAGCAGTACTTC. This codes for CASSQERTNAYEQYF.

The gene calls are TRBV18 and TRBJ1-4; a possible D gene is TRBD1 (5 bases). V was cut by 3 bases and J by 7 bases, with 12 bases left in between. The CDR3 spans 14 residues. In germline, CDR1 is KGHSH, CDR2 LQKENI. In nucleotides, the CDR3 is TGTGCCAGCTCACCGGGAGGGGAGGCTGAAAAACTGTTTTTT. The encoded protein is CASSPGGEAEKLFF.

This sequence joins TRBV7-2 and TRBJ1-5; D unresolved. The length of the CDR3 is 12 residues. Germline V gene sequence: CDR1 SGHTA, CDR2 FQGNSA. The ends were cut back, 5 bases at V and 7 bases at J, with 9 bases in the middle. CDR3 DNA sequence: TGTGCCAGCAGCCCCTACACCCAGCCCCAGCATTTT. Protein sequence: CASSPYTQPQHF.

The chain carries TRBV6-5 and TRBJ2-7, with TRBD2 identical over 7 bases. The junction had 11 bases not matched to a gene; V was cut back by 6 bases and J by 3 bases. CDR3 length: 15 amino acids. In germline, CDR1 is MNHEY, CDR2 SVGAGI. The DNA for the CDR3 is TGTGCCAGCAGCTCCGGCGGGAGCCTTTTCTACGAGCAGTACTTC. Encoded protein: CASSSGGSLFYEQYF.

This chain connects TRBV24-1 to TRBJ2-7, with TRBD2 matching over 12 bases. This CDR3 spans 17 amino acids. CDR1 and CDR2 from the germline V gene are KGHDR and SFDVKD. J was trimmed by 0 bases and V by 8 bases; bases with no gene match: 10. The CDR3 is CATTRCGTSGPSYEQYF. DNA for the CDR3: TGTGCCACCACCAGATGCGGGACTAGCGGGCCCTCCTACGAGCAGTACTTC.

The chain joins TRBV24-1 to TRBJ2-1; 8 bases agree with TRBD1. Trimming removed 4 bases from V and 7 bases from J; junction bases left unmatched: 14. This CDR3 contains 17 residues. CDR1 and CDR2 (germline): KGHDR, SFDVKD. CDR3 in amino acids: CATSDRNVGQGANEQFF. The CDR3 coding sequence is TGTGCCACCAGTGACCGTAACGTAGGACAGGGCGCAAATGAGCAGTTCTTC.

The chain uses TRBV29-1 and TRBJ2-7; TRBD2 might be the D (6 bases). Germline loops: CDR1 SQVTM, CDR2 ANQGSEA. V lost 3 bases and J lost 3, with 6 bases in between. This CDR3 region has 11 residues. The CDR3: CSVEEGYEQYF. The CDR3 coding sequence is TGCAGCGTTGAGGAGGGCTACGAGCAGTACTTC.

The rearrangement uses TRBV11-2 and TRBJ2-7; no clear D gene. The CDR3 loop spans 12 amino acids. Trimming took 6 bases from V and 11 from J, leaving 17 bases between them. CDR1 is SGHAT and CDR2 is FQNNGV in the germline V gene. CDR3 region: CASSSFPGYKYF. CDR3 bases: TGTGCCAGCAGTAGCTTCCCGGGTTATAAGTACTTC.

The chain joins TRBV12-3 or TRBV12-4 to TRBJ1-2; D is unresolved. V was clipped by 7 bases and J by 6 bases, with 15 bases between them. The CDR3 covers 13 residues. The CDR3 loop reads CASTQRREDGYTF. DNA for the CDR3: TGTGCCAGCACTCAAAGACGGGAGGATGGCTACACCTTC.

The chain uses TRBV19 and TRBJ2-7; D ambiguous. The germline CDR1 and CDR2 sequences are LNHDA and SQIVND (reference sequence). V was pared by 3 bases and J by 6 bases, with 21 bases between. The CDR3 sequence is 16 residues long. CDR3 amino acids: CASSIVQPRIPPEQYF. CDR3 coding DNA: TGTGCCAGTAGTATCGTTCAGCCACGGATACCTCCCGAGCAGTACTTC. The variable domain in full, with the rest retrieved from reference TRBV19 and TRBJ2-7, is DGGITQSPKYLFRKEGQNVTLSCEQNLNHDAMYWYRQDPGQGLRLIYYSQIVNDFQKGDIAEGYSVSREKKESFPLTVTSAQKNPTAFYLCASSIVQPRIPPEQYFGPGTRLTVT.

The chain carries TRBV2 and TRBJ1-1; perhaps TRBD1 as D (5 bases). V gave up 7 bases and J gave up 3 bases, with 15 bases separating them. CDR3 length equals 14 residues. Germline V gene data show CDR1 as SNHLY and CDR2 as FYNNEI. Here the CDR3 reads CASKGQGWDTEAFF. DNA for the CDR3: TGTGCCAGCAAAGGTCAGGGCTGGGACACTGAAGCTTTCTTT.

CDR3 nucleotides: TGTGCCAGCAGCCGAGGACTAGGAGGAGATACGCAGTATTTT. It yields the protein CASSRGLGGDTQYF. The chain uses TRBV3-1 and TRBJ2-3, with 7 bases fitting TRBD2. This CDR3 is 14 amino acids long. With 4 bases clipped from V and 5 bases from J, the junction kept 6 bases outside the gene matches. Germline CDR1 LGHDT, CDR2 YNNKEL (reference sequence).

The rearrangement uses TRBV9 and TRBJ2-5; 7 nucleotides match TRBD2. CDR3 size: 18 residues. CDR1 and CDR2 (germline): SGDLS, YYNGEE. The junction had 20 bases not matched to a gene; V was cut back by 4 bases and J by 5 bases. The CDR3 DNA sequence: TGTGCCAGCAGCCGATTATCGGGGACTACCTCTCGGGCGGAGACCCAGTACTTC. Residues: CASSRLSGTTSRAETQYF.

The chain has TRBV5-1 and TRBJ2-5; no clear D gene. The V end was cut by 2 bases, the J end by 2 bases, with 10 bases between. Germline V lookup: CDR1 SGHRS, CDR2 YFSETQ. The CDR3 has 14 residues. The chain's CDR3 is CASSFKGGQETQYF. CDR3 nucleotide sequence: TGCGCCAGCAGCTTCAAAGGCGGTCAAGAGACCCAGTACTTC.

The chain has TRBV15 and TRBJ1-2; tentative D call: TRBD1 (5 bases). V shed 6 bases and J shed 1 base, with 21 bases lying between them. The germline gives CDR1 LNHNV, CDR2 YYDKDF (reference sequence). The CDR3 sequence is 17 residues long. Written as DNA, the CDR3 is TGTGCCACCAGACGTCCCGAGGAGGTTGGGGGTAACTATGGCTACACCTTC. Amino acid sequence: CATRRPEEVGGNYGYTF.

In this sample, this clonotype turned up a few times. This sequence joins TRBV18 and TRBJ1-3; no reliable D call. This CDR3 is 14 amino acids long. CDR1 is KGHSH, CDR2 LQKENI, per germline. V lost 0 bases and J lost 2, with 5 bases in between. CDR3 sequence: CASSPPGAGNTIYF. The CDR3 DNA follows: TGTGCCAGCTCACCACCGGGTGCTGGAAACACCATATATTTT.

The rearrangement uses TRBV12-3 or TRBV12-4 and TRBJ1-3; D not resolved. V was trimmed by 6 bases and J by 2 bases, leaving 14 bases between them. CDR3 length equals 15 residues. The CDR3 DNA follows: TGTGCCAGCAGCTTCAGGCTTCTCACTGGAAACACCATATATTTT. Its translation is CASSFRLLTGNTIYF.